The 15 T cell receptor beta chains presented below share a single source sample, sequenced in a study of shared clonotypes between healthy human individuals. The method was immunoSEQ multiplex PCR; TCRdb's version includes in-frame clones alone and lacks a portion of them. The sample includes 550,000 to 700,000 clones, about 80% of them seen just once. Sequencing was carried out using memory CD4+ T cells sorted from blood. The subset was: CD45RA-negative fraction. The receptors were gathered from a woman aged 25-40 years in good health.

The sample holds a few counts of this clone. V is TRBV18 and J is TRBJ2-1, with D possibly matching TRBD2 (6 bases). V dropped 3 bases and J dropped 5 bases, with 17 bases sitting between them. The CDR3 loop spans 16 amino acids. The germline CDR1 and CDR2 sequences are KGHSH and LQKENI. CDR3 coding DNA: TGTGCCAGCTCACCGTTGTTTCTAGCGCAAGACAATGAGCAGTTCTTC. Translated: CASSPLFLAQDNEQFF.

Turning to this clone: The sample has other DNA sequences that encode this CDR3 too. This CDR3 reads CASSLVVGSTDTQYF. Written as DNA, the CDR3 is TGCGCCAGCAGCTTGGTAGTGGGTAGCACAGATACGCAGTATTTT. The chain has TRBV5-1 and TRBJ2-3, with D unresolved. The CDR3 is made up of 15 amino acids. The germline CDR1 and CDR2 sequences are SGHRS and YFSETQ. Trimming took off 0 bases at V and 0 bases at J, with 8 bases between the two ends.

This clone was found a few times. The chain joins TRBV6-5 to TRBJ1-5, with no clear D. Germline assignment: CDR1 MNHEY and CDR2 SVGAGI. The V and J ends lost 7 bases and 2 bases respectively, with 9 bases between them. This CDR3 contains 13 residues. CDR3 coding DNA: TGTGCCAGCAAGGGAATAGGCAATCAGCCCCAGCATTTT. As protein: CASKGIGNQPQHF.

The rearrangement links TRBV5-8 to TRBJ2-1, with D possibly called TRBD1 or TRBD2 (6 bases each). This CDR3 spans 16 amino acids. The V and J ends lost 0 bases and 5 bases respectively, with 15 bases between them. The germline V gene encodes CDR1 SGHTS and CDR2 YDEGEE. The CDR3 loop reads CASSLARQGRHNEQFF. The CDR3 DNA reads as TGTGCCAGCAGCTTGGCCCGGCAGGGGAGGCACAATGAGCAGTTCTTC.

This chain joins TRBV7-2 and TRBJ2-7, with D hard to call. The CDR3 is made up of 15 amino acids. Germline loops: CDR1 SGHTA, CDR2 FQGNSA. Trimming took off 3 bases at V and 4 bases at J, with 16 bases between the two ends. CDR3 region: CASSFSTGSQYEQYF. CDR3 sequence (DNA): TGTGCCAGCAGCTTCTCCACCGGGTCGCAATACGAGCAGTACTTC.

In regard to this clone: Distinct nucleotide sequences in the sample also encode this CDR3. This chain uses TRBV5-1 with TRBJ2-3; the D is unclear. Trimming stripped 0 bases from V and 0 bases from J, with 5 bases between. The CDR3 contains 14 residues. The V gene's germline CDR1 is SGHRS and CDR2 YFSETQ. The CDR3 bases are TGCGCCAGCAGCTTGGAAAAAAGCACAGATACGCAGTATTTT. Translated, it gives CASSLEKSTDTQYF.

The rearrangement uses TRBV2 and TRBJ1-3; D ambiguous. V lost 7 bases and J lost 0, with 10 bases in between. This CDR3 has 14 amino acids. Germline CDR1 SNHLY, CDR2 FYNNEI. The CDR3 region has the DNA TGTGCCAGCACAACTAAGAGCTCTGGAAACACCATATATTTT. This translates into CASTTKSSGNTIYF.

Only one count was recorded for this clone. The rearrangement joins TRBV7-9 to TRBJ1-3; TRBD1 matches at 7 bases. The V and J ends lost 6 bases and 2 bases, in that order; junction bases with no gene match: 7. Looked up from germline, CDR1 is SEHNR and CDR2 is FQNEAQ (reference sequence). The length of the CDR3 is 15 residues. CDR3 protein: CASRPGGEAGNTIYF. CDR3 coding DNA: TGTGCCAGCAGACCAGGGGGGGAGGCTGGAAACACCATATATTTT.

This clone was observed a handful of times. The chain uses TRBV7-9 and TRBJ1-2, with D perhaps TRBD1 (6 bases). CDR1 SEHNR and CDR2 FQNEAQ come from the germline V gene (reference sequence). Trimming pared 5 bases from V and 4 bases from J, leaving 26 bases between. The CDR3 contains 18 residues. The CDR3 region is CASSLLRDKPTSPYGYTF. CDR3 bases: TGTGCCAGCAGCCTCCTGCGGGACAAGCCCACGAGCCCCTATGGCTACACCTTC.

The rearrangement links TRBV27 to TRBJ2-3; D not certain. V shed 5 bases and J shed 2 bases, with 8 bases lying between them. This CDR3 contains 13 residues. The V gene's germline CDR1 is MNHEY and CDR2 SMNVEV (reference sequence). In nucleotides, the CDR3 is TGTGCCAGCAGTGGAAAGACCACAGATACGCAGTATTTT. Translated, it gives CASSGKTTDTQYF.

This chain uses TRBV6-5 with TRBJ2-7; D ambiguous. From germline, CDR1 is MNHEY and CDR2 SVGAGI. The V end lost 2 bases, the J end lost 3 bases, and 14 bases lay between the germline ends. This CDR3 is built from 15 residues. CDR3 sequence reads: CASSYTGIMGYEQYF. The CDR3 DNA sequence: TGTGCCAGCAGTTACACGGGTATCATGGGCTACGAGCAGTACTTC.

The count of this clone is one. A much larger clone is a single base away; this may be a read error. V is TRBV5-1 and J is TRBJ1-2; 7 positions match TRBD1. V lost 4 bases, J lost 3 bases, and 3 bases stayed unmatched. The germline gives CDR1 SGHRS, CDR2 YFSETQ. The CDR3 is made up of 13 amino acids. CDR3 residues: CASSQGQDYGYTF. CDR3 bases: TGCGCCAGCAGCCAAGGACAGGACTATGGCTACACCTTC. Using reference TRBV5-1 and TRBJ1-2 for the parts outside the CDR3, the full variable domain is KAGVTQTPRYLIKTRGQQVTLSCSPISGHRSVSWYQQTPGQGLQFLFEYFSETQRNKGNFPGRFSGRQFSNSRSEMNVSTLELGDSALYLCASSQGQDYGYTFGSGTRLTVV.

The chain combines TRBV19 with TRBJ1-5; a possible D gene is TRBD1 (5 bases). V was shortened by 5 bases and J by 7 bases, with 21 bases between the two germline ends. This CDR3 is built from 16 residues. The V gene's germline CDR1 is LNHDA and CDR2 SQIVND (reference sequence). The CDR3: CASSLLGTLPRQPQHF. The CDR3 DNA follows: TGTGCCAGTAGTCTATTAGGGACTCTACCGAGGCAGCCCCAGCATTTT.

The chain couples TRBV12-1 to TRBJ1-5; the D segment call TRBD1 is taken from the table without a DNA check. TRBV12-1 is marked as a pseudogene. There are 15 residues in the CDR3. The CDR3 region is CASSFAQYSNQPQHF. The CDR3 DNA reads TGTGCCAGCAGCTTTGCACAGTATAGCAATCAGCCCCAGCATTTT.

This clone was seen just once. The chain links TRBV10-1 to TRBJ2-1, with 9 bases that match TRBD2. In germline, CDR1 is WNHNN, CDR2 SYGVQD (reference sequence). The CDR3 is made up of 17 amino acids. V lost 6 bases to trimming and J lost 2 bases; unmatched junction nucleotides: 11. CDR3 sequence reads: CASSSSIAGATYNEQFF. The CDR3 DNA reads as TGCGCCAGCAGCTCCTCAATAGCGGGAGCAACCTACAATGAGCAGTTCTTC.